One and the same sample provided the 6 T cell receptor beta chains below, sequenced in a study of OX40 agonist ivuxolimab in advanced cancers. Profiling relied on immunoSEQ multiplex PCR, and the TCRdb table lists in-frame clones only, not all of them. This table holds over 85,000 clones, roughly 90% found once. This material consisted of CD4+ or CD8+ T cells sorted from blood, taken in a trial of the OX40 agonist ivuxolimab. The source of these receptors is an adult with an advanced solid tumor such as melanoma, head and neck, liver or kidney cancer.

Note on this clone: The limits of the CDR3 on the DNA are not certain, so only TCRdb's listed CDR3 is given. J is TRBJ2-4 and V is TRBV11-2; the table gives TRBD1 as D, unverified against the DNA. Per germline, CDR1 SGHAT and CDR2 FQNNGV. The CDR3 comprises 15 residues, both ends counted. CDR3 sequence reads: CASSLVGDGTGPPYF.

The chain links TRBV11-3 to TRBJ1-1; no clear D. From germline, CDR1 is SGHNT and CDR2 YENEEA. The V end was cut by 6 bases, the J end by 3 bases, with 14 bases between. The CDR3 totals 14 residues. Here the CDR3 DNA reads TGTGCCAGCAGTTCACGGATGGAGGACACTGAAGCTTTCTTT. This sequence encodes CASSSRMEDTEAFF.

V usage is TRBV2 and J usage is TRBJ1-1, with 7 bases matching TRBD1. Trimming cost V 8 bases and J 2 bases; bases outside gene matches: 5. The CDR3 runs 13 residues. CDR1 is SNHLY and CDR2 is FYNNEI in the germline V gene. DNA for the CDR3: TGTGCCAGCGGACGGGACAGAAACACTGAAGCTTTCTTT. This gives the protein CASGRDRNTEAFF.

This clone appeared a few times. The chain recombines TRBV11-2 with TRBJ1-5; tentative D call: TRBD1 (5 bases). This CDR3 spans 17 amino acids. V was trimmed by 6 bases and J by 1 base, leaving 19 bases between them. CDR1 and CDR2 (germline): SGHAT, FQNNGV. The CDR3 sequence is CASSFAPGPESNQPQHF. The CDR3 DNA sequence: TGTGCCAGCAGTTTCGCCCCGGGACCCGAGAGCAATCAGCCCCAGCATTTT.

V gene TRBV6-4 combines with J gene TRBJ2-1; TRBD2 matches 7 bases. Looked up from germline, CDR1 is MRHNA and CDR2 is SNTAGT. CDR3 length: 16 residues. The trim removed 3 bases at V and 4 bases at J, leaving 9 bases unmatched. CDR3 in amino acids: CASSELAGVAYNEQFF. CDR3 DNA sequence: TGTGCCAGCAGTGAACTTGCGGGAGTAGCGTACAATGAGCAGTTCTTC.

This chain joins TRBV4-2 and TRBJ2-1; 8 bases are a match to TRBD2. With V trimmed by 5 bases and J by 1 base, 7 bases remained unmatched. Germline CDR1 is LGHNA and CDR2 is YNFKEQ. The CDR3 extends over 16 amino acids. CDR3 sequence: CASSATGTRSYNEQFF. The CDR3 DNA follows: TGTGCCAGCAGCGCTACCGGGACTAGATCCTACAATGAGCAGTTCTTC.